The next 2 T cell receptor beta chains were all read from a single sample in a study of blood T cells in healthy people across ages. Using a J-beta primer mix together with a sample-barcoded 5' primer, a second PCR was run for roughly 6 to 12 cycles. One entry per CDR3 protein, called by TCRdb with MiXCR from the 5' RACE reads. There are more than 1,000,000 distinct CDR3 sequences in the sample; around 27% occur only once, and approximately 0.75% lies in the top ten. This sample also appeared in a second study, on T cells of mothers and their children.

The specimen was blood. The source of these receptors is a girl aged 2-10 years in good health.

In this sample, this clonotype turned up a few times. The rearrangement links TRBV29-1 to TRBJ2-1; the D gene is possibly TRBD1 (6 bases). Looked up from germline, CDR1 is SQVTM and CDR2 is ANQGSEA. This CDR3 has 16 residues. Trimming shortened V by 0 bases and J by 1 base, and 13 bases separated the two germline ends. The CDR3 loop is CSVEDGGPRSYNEQFF. The CDR3 coding sequence is TGCAGCGTTGAAGATGGGGGCCCAAGATCCTACAATGAGCAGTTCTTC.

This clonotype appeared a few times. The chain is built from TRBV10-3 and TRBJ2-5; D is unresolved. Per germline, CDR1 ENHRY and CDR2 SYGVKD. The CDR3 extends over 17 amino acids. V lost 3 bases and J lost 1, with 18 bases in between. In DNA form, the CDR3 reads TGTGCCATCAGTGAAGGTTTGGGTCTAACGGGCCAAGAGACCCAGTACTTC. This sequence encodes CAISEGLGLTGQETQYF.